This T cell receptor (beta chain) was profiled in a study of OX40 agonist ivuxolimab in advanced cancers. Overall study results and limits: Clonal expansion from baseline to week 6 occurred in both CD4+ and CD8+ T cells. On average, a greater number of expanded clones characterised CD8+ T cells relative to CD4+. Expanded peripheral T cells had an undetermined antigen specificity.

Systemic immunosuppression or autoimmune disease history was grounds to exclude patients. Germline loops: CDR1 KGHSH, CDR2 LQKENI. V shed 6 bases, J shed 0 bases, and the junction held 11 bases outside the gene matches. This CDR3 is built from 16 residues. Comment on this clone: Antigen unknown.

Only in-frame clones appear in the TCRdb table, and some are missing; sequencing was by immunoSEQ multiplex PCR. The sample holds tens of thousands of clones, more than 70% seen once. Sequencing used CD4+ or CD8+ T cells sorted from blood, obtained in a trial of the OX40 agonist ivuxolimab. The V gene is TRBV18, the J gene TRBJ2-7; 7 bases match TRBD2. This sequence originates from an adult with an advanced solid tumor such as melanoma, head and neck, liver or kidney cancer. CDR3 nucleotides: TGTGCCAGCTCGCCGACGCGGCGGGGGTTCTCCTACGAGCAGTACTTC. Amino acids: CASSPTRRGFSYEQYF.